These 28 T cell receptor beta chains originate from one sample sequenced in a study of Ad26.COV2.S vaccination and SARS-CoV-2 variants. Indicated treatment: 19 received Ad26.COV2.S at low or high dose, single or two shots; a few received placebo; per-sample allocation not given. It was on day 63 after the first vaccine or placebo injection that samples were taken. The data were produced by immunoSEQ multiplex PCR, yet TCRdb's version contains in-frame clones alone and is incomplete. There are 250,000 or so clones in the sample; around nine tenths occur only once, and roughly 3% lies in the top ten. The source was peripheral blood, collected in a trial of Ad26.COV2.S vaccine versus placebo. The receptors stem from a person aged 18-65 years who received the Ad26.COV2.S COVID-19 vaccine or a placebo.

V and J are TRBV5-1 and TRBJ1-2, with D perhaps matching TRBD1 (6 bases). V gave up 4 bases and J gave up 0 bases, with 16 bases separating them. The CDR3 has 16 residues. Germline values: CDR1 SGHRS, CDR2 YFSETQ. CDR3 nucleotides: TGCGCCAGCAGCCCCGGACAGACAGTCACTAACTATGGCTACACCTTC. Its translation: CASSPGQTVTNYGYTF.

V gene TRBV12-5 combines with J gene TRBJ2-5; 8 nucleotides agree with TRBD2. This CDR3 has 15 residues. CDR1 and CDR2 from the germline V gene are LGHNT and FRNRAP. The junction had 7 bases not matched to a gene; V was cut back by 2 bases and J by 5 bases. CDR3 nucleotide sequence: TGTGCTAGTGGTTTGACGGGACTAGGGGTGGAGACCCAGTACTTC. Encoded protein: CASGLTGLGVETQYF.

The V call is TRBV10-3, the J call TRBJ1-5; D gene ambiguous. Germline lookup yields CDR1 ENHRY and CDR2 SYGVKD. The CDR3 is 13 residues long. Trimming cost V 3 bases and J 1 base, with 4 bases left between them. Here the CDR3 reads CAISDGSNQPQHF. The CDR3 region has the DNA TGTGCCATCAGTGACGGGAGCAATCAGCCCCAGCATTTT.

The rearrangement uses TRBV5-4 and TRBJ1-4; the D gene is possibly TRBD1 (5 bases). The V and J ends lost 2 bases and 2 bases respectively, with 7 bases between them. From germline, CDR1 is SGHNT and CDR2 YYREEE (reference sequence). The CDR3 totals 14 residues. CDR3 region: CASSFGGTNEKLFF. In DNA form, the CDR3 reads TGTGCCAGCAGCTTTGGGGGTACTAATGAAAAACTGTTTTTT.

The chain uses TRBV9 and TRBJ2-5; 13 bases match TRBD2. Germline V CDR1 and CDR2: SGDLS, YYNGEE. The CDR3 length is 14 residues. After removal of 0 bases from V and 7 bases from J, the junction contained 0 bases not matched to a gene. The CDR3 DNA follows: TGTGCCAGCAGCGTAGGACTAGCGGGGGGGACCCAGTACTTC. Translated: CASSVGLAGGTQYF. The full variable domain, with the rest looked up from reference TRBV9 and TRBJ2-5, is DSGVTQTPKHLITATGQRVTLRCSPRSGDLSVYWYQQSLDQGLQFLIQYYNGEERAKGNILERFSAQQFPDLHSELNLSSLELGDSALYFCASSVGLAGGTQYFGPGTRLLVL.

Written as DNA, the CDR3 is TGTGCCAGCTCGCCCCGGGAATCCTACGAGCAGTACGTC. Its protein product is CASSPRESYEQYV. The chain joins TRBV18 to TRBJ2-7; maybe TRBD2 (5 bases). The CDR3 loop spans 13 amino acids. V lost 6 bases, J lost 1 base, and 10 bases lay in between. Germline V CDR1 and CDR2: KGHSH, LQKENI.

The chain employs TRBV20-1 and TRBJ1-2; D uncertain. Trimming pared 3 bases from V and 1 base from J, leaving 15 bases between. The CDR3 has 15 amino acids. The germline V gene has CDR1 DFQATT and CDR2 SNEGSKA (reference sequence). The CDR3 spells CSASNRNLFNYGYTF. The CDR3 DNA reads TGCAGTGCTAGTAACCGTAACCTCTTTAACTATGGCTACACCTTC.

The chain joins TRBV19 to TRBJ1-6; TRBD1 matches at 7 bases. In germline, CDR1 is LNHDA, CDR2 SQIVND (reference sequence). Unmatched junction bases numbered 5, after V lost 5 bases and J lost 7 bases. The CDR3 is 14 amino acids. The CDR3, as DNA: TGTGCCAGTAGTTCTCAGGGGGGGAATTCACCCCTCCACTTT. It encodes CASSSQGGNSPLHF.

The chain joins TRBV5-4 to TRBJ2-1; 9 bases line up with TRBD2. Germline-derived CDR1 and CDR2 are SGHNT and YYREEE (reference sequence). The CDR3 has 13 residues. J was trimmed by 13 bases and V by 2 bases; bases with no gene match: 7. This chain's CDR3 is CASSFRGGRDQFF. For the CDR3, the DNA is TGTGCCAGCAGCTTTAGGGGCGGGAGGGATCAGTTCTTC. Combining the CDR3 with reference TRBV5-4 and TRBJ2-1 gives the whole variable domain ETGVTQSPTHLIKTRGQQVTLRCSSQSGHNTVSWYQQALGQGPQFIFQYYREEENGRGNFPPRFSGLQFPNYSSELNVNALELDDSALYLCASSFRGGRDQFFGPGTRLTVL.

This chain links TRBV27 with TRBJ1-6; no clear D. Deletions cut 4 bases from V and 0 bases from J, with 4 bases between. CDR3 length equals 14 residues. Germline-derived CDR1 and CDR2 are MNHEY and SMNVEV (reference sequence). The CDR3: CASSSSSYNSPLHF. CDR3 sequence (DNA): TGTGCCAGCAGTTCAAGCTCCTATAATTCACCCCTCCACTTT.

This chain connects TRBV5-1 to TRBJ2-3; D is undetermined. CDR3 length: 15 amino acids. Trimming removed 0 bases at V and 2 bases at J, with 10 bases between. Germline lookup yields CDR1 SGHRS and CDR2 YFSETQ. The CDR3 bases are TGCGCCAGCAGCTTGGATTTGGGCGTCACAGATACGCAGTATTTT. It encodes CASSLDLGVTDTQYF.

This chain links TRBV3-1 (or the pseudogene TRBV3-2) with TRBJ2-4; D is undetermined. The CDR3 runs to 15 residues. Germline V gives CDR1 LGHDT, CDR2 YNNKEL (reference sequence). The V end was cut by 4 bases, the J end by 1 base, with 11 bases between. CDR3 loop: CASSPPSSAKNIQYF. The DNA of the CDR3 is TGTGCCAGCAGCCCCCCATCTAGTGCCAAAAACATTCAGTACTTC.

As to this clone: A read error may account for a junction end that differs from germline. Different DNA sequences within this sample yield the same CDR3. The rearrangement uses TRBV5-4 and TRBJ1-3, with 12 bases that match TRBD1. The CDR3 is 15 amino acids. The germline V gene has CDR1 SGHNT and CDR2 YYREEE (reference sequence). In DNA form, the CDR3 reads TGTGCCAGCAGCGCGGGACAGGGGGCCGGAAATACCATATATTTT. Its protein is CASSAGQGAGNTIYF.

The chain has TRBV21-1 and TRBJ2-6. TRBV21-1 counts as a pseudogene. The CDR3 spans 14 residues. The CDR3 loop reads CASRPAPGANVLTF. The CDR3 DNA sequence: TGTGCTAGCAGACCGGCGCCGGGGGCCAACGTCCTGACTTTC.

The V call is TRBV7-3, the J call TRBJ2-7; 9 positions match TRBD1. Germline CDR1 is SGHTA and CDR2 is FQGTGA. V shed 3 bases and J 2 bases; nucleotides not matched to a gene: 5. The CDR3 loop spans 15 amino acids. CDR3 bases: TGTGCCAGCAGCTTTAAAGGGGACAGGGCCTACGAGCAGTACGTC. Residues: CASSFKGDRAYEQYV.

CDR3 amino acids: CASSKLQLTDTQYF. CDR3 in DNA: TGTGCCAGCAGCAAACTGCAGTTGACAGATACGCAGTATTTT. The chain combines TRBV11-2 with TRBJ2-3; D unclear. Trimming took off 5 bases at V and 3 bases at J, with 12 bases between the two ends. From germline, CDR1 is SGHAT and CDR2 FQNNGV. The CDR3 is made up of 14 amino acids.

The CDR3 reads CASSQPAGTVNEKLFF. CDR3 nucleotide sequence: TGTGCCAGCAGCCAACCTGCCGGGACGGTTAATGAAAAACTGTTTTTT. The chain employs TRBV4-2 and TRBJ1-4, with TRBD1 as a possible D gene (5 bases). Germline CDR1 reads LGHNA; CDR2 reads YNFKEQ. The CDR3 is 16 amino acids. V was clipped by 2 bases and J by 4 bases, with 14 bases between them.

J is TRBJ2-2 and V is TRBV12-5; D unresolved. The CDR3 contains 14 residues. V was shortened by 6 bases and J by 3 bases, with 11 bases between the two germline ends. Germline CDR1 and CDR2: LGHNT and FRNRAP. The CDR3: CASGRHPDTGELFF. CDR3 sequence (DNA): TGTGCTAGTGGCCGACATCCGGACACCGGGGAGCTGTTTTTT.

This chain uses TRBV6-5 with TRBJ2-7; 8 nucleotides line up with TRBD1. Germline CDR1 MNHEY, CDR2 SVGAGI. After removal of 2 bases from V and 4 bases from J, the junction contained 7 bases not matched to a gene. The CDR3 runs to 15 residues. The CDR3 region has the DNA TGTGCCAGCAGTTACAAGGGACAGGCCTCTTACGAGCAGTACTTC. Its translation is CASSYKGQASYEQYF.

The chain combines TRBV2 with TRBJ1-2, with 7 positions matching TRBD1. Germline values: CDR1 SNHLY, CDR2 FYNNEI. With V trimmed by 3 bases and J by 11 bases, 12 bases remained unmatched. The CDR3 covers 14 residues. The CDR3 nucleotides are TGTGCCAGCAGTGAGAACAGGGGAAAGAATGAATACACCTTC. Translating it yields CASSENRGKNEYTF.

The V call is TRBV7-3, the J call TRBJ2-3, with D hard to call. This CDR3 has 15 amino acids. The ends were cut back, 2 bases at V and 5 bases at J, with 14 bases in the middle. Germline V gives CDR1 SGHTA, CDR2 FQGTGA. The CDR3 bases are TGTGCCAGCAGCTTACGCCACGGGTCAAGAGATACGCAGTATTTT. Protein sequence: CASSLRHGSRDTQYF.

The chain employs TRBV11-1 and TRBJ1-2; D is undetermined. Germline loops: CDR1 SGHAT, CDR2 FQDESV (reference sequence). Trimming stripped 1 base from V and 8 bases from J, with 20 bases between. The CDR3 extends over 16 amino acids. The CDR3: CASSLETGLGRGGYTF. In DNA form, the CDR3 reads TGTGCCAGCAGCTTAGAAACGGGTCTCGGACGTGGAGGCTACACCTTC.

This rearrangement joins TRBV6-2 or TRBV6-3 to TRBJ2-1; TRBD2 matches 8 bases. With V trimmed by 4 bases and J by 5 bases, 4 bases remained unmatched. The CDR3 runs 14 residues. The V gene's germline CDR1 is MNHEY and CDR2 SVGEGT. The CDR3 nucleotides are TGTGCCAGCAGTTTAGCGGGGTTCAACAATGAGCAGTTCTTC. Its protein product is CASSLAGFNNEQFF.

V gene TRBV5-4 combines with J gene TRBJ2-3, with D unresolved. The CDR3 contains 13 residues. CDR1 and CDR2 from the germline V gene are SGHNT and YYREEE (reference sequence). The V gene lost 2 bases and the J gene lost 2 bases, with 6 bases spanning the gap. The CDR3 sequence: CASSFPLTDTQYF. As DNA, the CDR3 is TGTGCCAGCAGCTTCCCTCTCACAGATACGCAGTATTTT. The full variable domain, rest sourced from reference TRBV5-4 and TRBJ2-3, is ETGVTQSPTHLIKTRGQQVTLRCSSQSGHNTVSWYQQALGQGPQFIFQYYREEENGRGNFPPRFSGLQFPNYSSELNVNALELDDSALYLCASSFPLTDTQYFGPGTRLTVL.

The V gene is TRBV30, the J gene TRBJ1-3, with unresolved D. CDR3 size: 11 residues. Per the germline V gene, CDR1 is GTSNPN and CDR2 is SVGIG (reference sequence). V gave up 0 bases and J gave up 6 bases, with 3 bases separating them. The CDR3 is CAWSVTNTIYF. CDR3 nucleotide sequence: TGTGCCTGGAGTGTAACAAACACCATATATTTT.

V is TRBV4-1 and J is TRBJ2-7; D gene ambiguous. CDR1 MGHRA and CDR2 YSYEKL come from the germline V gene. V was trimmed by 4 bases and J by 4 bases, leaving 14 bases between them. The CDR3 length is 14 residues. In nucleotides, the CDR3 is TGCGCCAGCAGCCCACTCACGGATTTGTACGAGCAGTACTTC. This encodes CASSPLTDLYEQYF.

J is TRBJ2-2 and V is TRBV30; a possible D gene is TRBD1 (6 bases). The CDR3 contains 20 residues. With 7 bases removed from V and 5 bases from J, the gap between germline ends came to 35 bases. The germline V gene encodes CDR1 GTSNPN and CDR2 SVGIG (reference sequence). CDR3 sequence: CASLPTFMGASGSGTGELFF. The DNA for the CDR3 is TGTGCCTCGCTCCCAACCTTTATGGGGGCCTCCGGCTCGGGGACCGGGGAGCTGTTTTTT.

The chain joins TRBV21-1 to TRBJ1-3. TRBV21-1 corresponds to a pseudogene. The CDR3 contains 14 residues. CDR3 coding DNA: TGTGCCAGCACCAAGAGAGGGGCGACGGACACCATATATTTT. It is translated as CASTKRGATDTIYF.